The sample holds many counts of the clone carrying this T cell receptor (beta chain). This record comes from a study of T-cell reconstitution after alpha-beta-depleted transplantation in children. Molecular barcoding with unique molecular identifiers was used for the TCRbeta library. Using its own MiXCR run on the PCR reads, TCRdb lists one record per CDR3 protein. Of nearly 200,000 distinct CDR3 sequences listed, about 6% are singletons. Germline values: CDR1 KGHDR, CDR2 SFDVKD. V was shortened by 5 bases and J by 5 bases, with 10 bases between the two germline ends. The CDR3 runs to 13 residues. This material consisted of PBMCs, taken before TCRalphabeta/CD19-depleted stem cell transplant. The chain joins TRBV24-1 to TRBJ2-3, with D possibly matching TRBD1 (6 bases). The clonotype was recovered from a girl in the first two years of life with combined immunodeficiency, due to receive a stem cell transplant. For the CDR3, the DNA is TGTGCCACCAGTGCCACAGGGAGAGATACGCAGTATTTT. Translated: CATSATGRDTQYF.